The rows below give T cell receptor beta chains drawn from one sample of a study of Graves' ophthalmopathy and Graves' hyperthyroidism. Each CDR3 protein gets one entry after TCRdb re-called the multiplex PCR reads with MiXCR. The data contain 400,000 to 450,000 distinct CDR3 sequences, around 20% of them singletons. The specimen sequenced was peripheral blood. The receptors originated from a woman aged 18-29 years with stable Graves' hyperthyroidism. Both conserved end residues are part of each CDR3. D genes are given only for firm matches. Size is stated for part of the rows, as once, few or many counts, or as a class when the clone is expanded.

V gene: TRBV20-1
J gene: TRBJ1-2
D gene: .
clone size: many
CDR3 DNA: TGCAGTGCTGCGAATCTACCAGGGTCCGGGGGCTACACCTTC
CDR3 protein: CSAANLPGSGGYTF

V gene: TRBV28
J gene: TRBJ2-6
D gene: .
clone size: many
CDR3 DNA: TGTGCCAGCAGTCCGCATAGGGGGGCTTGGGTCTCTGGGGCCAACGTCCTGACTTTC
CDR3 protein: CASSPHRGAWVSGANVLTF

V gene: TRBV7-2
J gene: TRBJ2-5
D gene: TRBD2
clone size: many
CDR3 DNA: TGTGCCAGCAGCTCTTGGAGCGGGGGGGTCACCAAGGAGACCCAGTACTTC
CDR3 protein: CASSSWSGGVTKETQYF

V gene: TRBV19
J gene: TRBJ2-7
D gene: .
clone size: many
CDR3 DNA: TGTGCCAGTATGCCCAGGGATTCGCCCTACGAGCAGTACTTC
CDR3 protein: CASMPRDSPYEQYF

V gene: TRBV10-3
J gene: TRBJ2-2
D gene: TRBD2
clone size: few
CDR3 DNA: TGTGCCATCAGTGAGTCGGGGACTAGGGGCTTCGGGGAGCTGTTTTTT
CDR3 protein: CAISESGTRGFGELFF

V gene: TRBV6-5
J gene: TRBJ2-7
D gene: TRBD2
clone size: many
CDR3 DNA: TGTGCCAGCAGCCCCCCTACTAGCGGATACGAGCAGTACTTC
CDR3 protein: CASSPPTSGYEQYF

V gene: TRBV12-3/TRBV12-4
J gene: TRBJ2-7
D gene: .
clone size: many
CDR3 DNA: TGTGCCAGCAGTTTAACCCGATACGAGCAGTACTTC
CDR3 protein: CASSLTRYEQYF

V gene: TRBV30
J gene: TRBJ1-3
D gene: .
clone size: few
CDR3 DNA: TGTGCCTGGAGTGGGGTAACTTACAGCTCTGGAAACACCATATATTTT
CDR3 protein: CAWSGVTYSSGNTIYF

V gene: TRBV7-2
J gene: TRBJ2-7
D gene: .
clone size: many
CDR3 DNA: TGTGCCAGCAGCTTAGCTCTTGTCTCGGGCCACGAGCAGTACTTC
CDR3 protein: CASSLALVSGHEQYF

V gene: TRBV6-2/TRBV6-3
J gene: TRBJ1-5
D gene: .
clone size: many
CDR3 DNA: TGTGCCAGCAGGTATTCCGGCTTGGGGAATCAGCCCCAGCATTTT
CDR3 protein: CASRYSGLGNQPQHF

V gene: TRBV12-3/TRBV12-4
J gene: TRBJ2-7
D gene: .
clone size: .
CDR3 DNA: TGTGCCAGCAGTCTGGCCCCGGGTCCCCTTGGTAACGAGCAGTACTTC
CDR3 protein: CASSLAPGPLGNEQYF

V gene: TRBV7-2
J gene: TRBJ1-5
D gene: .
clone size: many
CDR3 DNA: TGTGCCAGCAGCTCGAACGGAGGGGCACATCAGCCCCAGCATTTT
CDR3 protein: CASSSNGGAHQPQHF

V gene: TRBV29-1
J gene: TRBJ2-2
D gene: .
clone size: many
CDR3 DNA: TGCAGCGCGGCCGTATCACAGAACACCGGGGAGCTGTTTTTT
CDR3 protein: CSAAVSQNTGELFF

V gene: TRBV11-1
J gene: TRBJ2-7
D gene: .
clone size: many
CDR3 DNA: TGTGCCAGCAGCAACCGGGACGGTCGGGTCCACGAGCAGTACTTC
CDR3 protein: CASSNRDGRVHEQYF

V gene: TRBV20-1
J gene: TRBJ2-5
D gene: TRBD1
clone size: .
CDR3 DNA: TGCAGTGCTAGAGATCGCCGGACAGGGGTATTGGAGACCCAGTACTTC
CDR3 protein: CSARDRRTGVLETQYF

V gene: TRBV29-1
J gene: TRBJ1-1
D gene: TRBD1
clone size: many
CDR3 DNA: TGCAGCGTTGTGACAGGGGGCCAGAGGGTGAACACTGAAGCTTTCTTT
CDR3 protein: CSVVTGGQRVNTEAFF

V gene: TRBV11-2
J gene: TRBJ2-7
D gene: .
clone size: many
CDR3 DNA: TGTGCCAGCAGCATTGGACGCGAGCAGTACTTC
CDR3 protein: CASSIGREQYF

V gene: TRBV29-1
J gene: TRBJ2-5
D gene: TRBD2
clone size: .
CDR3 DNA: TGCAGCGTTACGACTAGCGGGAGGGCCGTGGAGACCCAGTACTTC
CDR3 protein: CSVTTSGRAVETQYF

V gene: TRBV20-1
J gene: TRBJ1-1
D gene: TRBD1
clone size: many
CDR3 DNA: TGCAGTGCTATGGGACAGCTCATGAACACTGAAGCTTTCTTT
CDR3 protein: CSAMGQLMNTEAFF

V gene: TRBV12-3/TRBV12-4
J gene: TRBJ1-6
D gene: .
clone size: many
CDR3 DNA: TGTGCCAGTCATGGGGGGTTGGATTCACCCCTCCACTTT
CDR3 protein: CASHGGLDSPLHF

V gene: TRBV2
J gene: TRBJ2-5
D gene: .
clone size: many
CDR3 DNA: TGTGCCAGCTGGGGGGAAGGAGAGACCCAGTACTTC
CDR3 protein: CASWGEGETQYF